This T cell receptor beta chain was identified in a study of CD8 T cells in Susac syndrome. Study-level findings and limits: Clonal expansion was absent from the CD4+ T cell repertoires in Susac syndrome.

Germline CDR1 and CDR2: MNHNS and SASEGT. The CDR3 length is 16 residues. Losses at the gene ends were 6 bases for V and 4 bases for J; bases not matched to a gene: 14. Negative isolation yielded the CD8+ and CD4+ T cells, while FACS enriched the TEMRA cells. In the case of this clonotype: Its antigen remains unknown.

An amount of RNA that ranged from roughly 0.45 to 1 ug was reverse transcribed with random hexamers. TCRdb redid the calling of the immunoSEQ multiplex PCR reads with MiXCR, one entry per CDR3 protein. The sample has 67,000 or so distinct CDR3 sequences, about 92% seen once. J is TRBJ1-2 and V is TRBV6-1, with 7 positions matching TRBD1. The source is a human donor with Susac syndrome. Sequenced sample: CD4+ T cells from PBMCs. In nucleotides, the CDR3 is TGTGCCAGCAGCGCGGACAGGTCGGGTCTTAGCTATGGCTACACCTTC. It yields the protein CASSADRSGLSYGYTF.